A selection of T cell receptor beta chains follows, all from one sample in a study of response to subunit inactivated influenza vaccine. MiXCR, applied by TCRdb to the RT-PCR reads, yields one record per CDR3 protein. The top ten clones hold approximately 11% of a sample with about 570,000 distinct CDR3 sequences, approximately 10% of them seen once. Separately, the same data were catalogued under a study of T cells expressing NK-cell markers.

The specimen comprised PBMCs from blood, sampled on the day of vaccination. Receptor source: a man aged 45 to 65 who received an inactivated influenza vaccine. The CDR3 runs from the conserved cysteine through the conserved F or W. The D gene is left open where the match is weak. Size tells how often a clone was seen (once, few, many) or the class of an expanded clone, and some rows leave it out.

J	size	D	V	CDR3	DNA
TRBJ2-5	few	TRBD1	TRBV4-3	CASSHWDRGKETQYF	TGCGCCAGCAGCCATTGGGACAGGGGGAAAGAGACCCAGTACTTC
TRBJ1-1	few	TRBD1	TRBV19	CASSNLQGRGKNTEAFF	TGTGCCAGTAGTAATCTACAGGGGCGGGGCAAGAACACTGAAGCTTTCTTT
TRBJ2-1	few	TRBD1	TRBV20-1	CSPNHLQGPQFF	TGCAGTCCGAACCATCTACAGGGGCCCCAGTTCTTC
TRBJ2-5	-	-	TRBV12-3/TRBV12-4	CASSLRGDETQYF	TGTGCCAGCAGTTTAAGGGGGGATGAGACCCAGTACTTC
TRBJ1-1	few	-	TRBV28	CASSLFRANTEAFF	TGTGCCAGCAGTTTATTCAGAGCGAACACTGAAGCTTTCTTT
TRBJ1-1	-	-	TRBV2	CASSTQQGPNTEAFF	TGTGCCAGCAGTACTCAACAGGGACCGAACACTGAAGCTTTCTTT
TRBJ2-3	few	-	TRBV30	CAWRLGDTQYF	TGTGCCTGGAGACTGGGGGATACGCAGTATTTT
TRBJ2-4	-	TRBD2	TRBV20-1	CSARDPLQRGLSKNIQYF	TGCAGTGCTAGAGATCCTTTACAGCGGGGGCTGTCAAAAAACATTCAGTACTTC
TRBJ1-6	-	-	TRBV12-3/TRBV12-4	CASSPQGSSSPLHF	TGTGCCAGCAGCCCACAGGGAAGTAGCTCACCCCTCCACTTT
TRBJ1-1	-	-	TRBV7-2	CASSQGWHTEAFF	TGTGCCAGCAGCCAGGGGTGGCACACTGAAGCTTTCTTT
TRBJ1-4	-	-	TRBV6-1	CASSTTNEKLFF	TGTGCCAGCAGTACAACTAATGAAAAACTGTTTTTT
TRBJ2-3	-	-	TRBV18	CASSPPQGFADTQYF	TGTGCCAGCTCACCACCACAGGGATTTGCAGATACGCAGTATTTT
TRBJ2-3	-	-	TRBV6-5	CASSYSRRKDTQYF	TGTGCCAGCAGTTACTCGAGGCGGAAAGATACGCAGTATTTT
TRBJ2-1	-	-	TRBV20-1	CSVTQGGRNEQFF	TGCAGTGTAACCCAGGGGGGGAGGAATGAGCAGTTCTTC
TRBJ2-7	-	TRBD1	TRBV20-1	CSARGQGTYEQYF	TGCAGTGCTCGGGGACAGGGGACCTACGAGCAGTACTTC
TRBJ2-5	many	TRBD1	TRBV29-1	CSVRQGGTETQYF	TGCAGCGTTAGACAGGGGGGGACAGAGACCCAGTACTTC
TRBJ1-2	-	TRBD1	TRBV20-1	CSAPGTGGRGYTF	TGCAGTGCCCCCGGGACAGGGGGAAGGGGCTACACCTTC
TRBJ2-3	few	-	TRBV4-2	CASSQDGGLADNTDTQYF	TGTGCCAGCAGCCAAGATGGGGGCCTAGCCGATAACACAGATACGCAGTATTTT
TRBJ2-1	-	-	TRBV7-2	CASRTLQGTEQFF	TGTGCCAGCAGGACTTTACAGGGTACTGAGCAGTTCTTC
TRBJ2-3	-	TRBD2	TRBV5-1	CASSLLAGDSDTQYF	TGCGCCAGCAGCTTGCTAGCGGGGGATTCCGATACGCAGTATTTT
TRBJ2-1	-	-	TRBV7-2	CASTQDSLGSNEQFF	TGTGCCAGCACCCAGGACAGTCTGGGCTCTAATGAGCAGTTCTTC
TRBJ2-1	-	TRBD2	TRBV5-1	CASSLVLAGDWFF	TGCGCCAGCAGCTTGGTTCTAGCGGGAGATTGGTTCTTC
TRBJ2-7	-	-	TRBV9	CASSVGGRGHYEQYF	TGTGCCAGCAGCGTAGGGGGCAGGGGTCACTACGAGCAGTACTTC
TRBJ1-1	many	-	TRBV6-2/TRBV6-3	CASSYRAATEAFF	TGTGCCAGCAGTTATAGGGCTGCAACTGAAGCTTTCTTT
TRBJ1-1	many	TRBD1	TRBV29-1	CSIDRGPNTEAFF	TGCAGCATCGACAGGGGGCCGAACACTGAAGCTTTCTTT
TRBJ2-3	-	TRBD1	TRBV24-1	CATSDFGTSTGGLDTQYF	TGTGCCACCAGTGATTTCGGCACCAGTACAGGGGGCCTAGATACGCAGTATTTT
TRBJ2-7	many	TRBD1	TRBV4-2	CASSHRQGDSYEQYF	TGTGCCAGCAGCCATCGACAGGGAGACTCCTACGAGCAGTACTTC
TRBJ1-4	-	TRBD1	TRBV12-3/TRBV12-4	CASSFKGTGEKLFF	TGTGCCAGCAGTTTTAAAGGGACAGGGGAAAAACTGTTTTTT
TRBJ2-7	few	-	TRBV5-5	CASSSQGGPYEQYF	TGTGCCAGCAGCTCGCAGGGAGGTCCCTACGAGCAGTACTTC
TRBJ2-2	few	-	TRBV4-1	CASSQAILGSGGELFF	TGCGCCAGCAGCCAAGCTATATTGGGGTCGGGCGGGGAGCTGTTTTTT
TRBJ2-7	few	TRBD1	TRBV25-1	CASSVEDRPPYEQYF	TGTGCCAGCAGTGTCGAGGACAGGCCCCCCTACGAGCAGTACTTC
TRBJ2-1	-	TRBD2	TRBV5-1	CASSRGGNDEQFF	TGCGCCAGCAGCCGGGGGGGGAACGATGAGCAGTTCTTC
TRBJ2-3	-	-	TRBV5-1	CASSPGAGEATQYF	TGCGCCAGCAGCCCCGGAGCGGGTGAGGCTACGCAGTATTTT
TRBJ2-3	-	TRBD1	TRBV5-4	CASSPRGREDTQYF	TGTGCCAGCAGCCCCAGGGGGCGGGAAGATACGCAGTATTTT
TRBJ2-1	many	-	TRBV29-1	CSVGSYNEQFF	TGCAGCGTTGGTTCCTACAATGAGCAGTTCTTC
TRBJ2-1	-	TRBD2	TRBV4-2	CASSHIAGHEQFF	TGTGCCAGCAGCCACATAGCGGGGCATGAGCAGTTCTTC
TRBJ2-7	-	TRBD1	TRBV20-1	CSATDRGVSYEQYF	TGCAGTGCTACGGACAGGGGCGTCTCCTACGAGCAGTACTTC
TRBJ2-3	few	-	TRBV5-6	CASSLTYTQYF	TGTGCCAGCAGCCTCACTTATACGCAGTATTTT
TRBJ2-1	-	-	TRBV7-8	CASSLARDYGEQFF	TGTGCCAGCAGCTTAGCGAGGGATTACGGTGAGCAGTTCTTC
TRBJ2-7	few	TRBD1	TRBV9	CASSVRKGQGAFSYEQYF	TGTGCCAGCAGCGTGAGGAAGGGACAGGGGGCCTTTTCCTACGAGCAGTACTTC
TRBJ1-2	-	TRBD1	TRBV6-2/TRBV6-3	CASSHPTGGGYTF	TGTGCCAGCAGTCACCCGACAGGGGGTGGCTACACCTTC
TRBJ1-2	many	TRBD1	TRBV9	CASSVTWDSAIGYTF	TGTGCCAGCAGCGTAACGTGGGACAGCGCTATCGGCTACACCTTC
TRBJ2-3	few	TRBD2	TRBV20-1	CSARDRFQREGDTQYF	TGCAGTGCTAGAGATAGGTTCCAGCGGGAGGGTGATACGCAGTATTTT
TRBJ2-2	-	-	TRBV24-1	CATELGGTGELFF	TGTGCCACCGAACTAGGGGGAACCGGGGAGCTGTTTTTT
TRBJ2-1	few	TRBD2	TRBV20-1	CSAFSGLTNEQFF	TGCAGTGCCTTTAGCGGGCTAACCAATGAGCAGTTCTTC
TRBJ2-3	few	-	TRBV27	CASKQGKNTQYF	TGTGCCAGCAAACAGGGAAAGAATACGCAGTATTTT